This TCR beta chain came from a study of CD8 T cells in ankylosing spondylitis. This CDR3 spans 18 amino acids. J lost 7 bases, V lost 2 bases, and 17 bases had no gene match. Germline V gene lookup returns CDR1 DFQATT and CDR2 SNEGSKA (reference sequence). This clonotype was counted only a few times. Its antigen is unknown. The study, taken as a whole, reports: For ankylosing spondylitis blood, a TCR beta motif of about eight highly homologous variants appeared characteristic. Clones linked to disease were reported to show significant enrichment in matched ankylosing spondylitis synovial fluid.

Generation of TCR beta libraries employed quantitative 5'-RACE incorporating molecular barcodes. TCRdb reanalysed the 5' RACE reads using MiXCR and keeps one entry per CDR3 protein. The profile covers about 24,000 distinct CDR3 sequences, with less than 20% appearing a single time and 25% to 30% taken by the ten largest. The source is a male donor with ankylosing spondylitis or in good health (not recorded which). V usage is TRBV20-1 and J usage is TRBJ2-3, with 11 bases fitting TRBD2. Sequencing was done on a sample of blood. CDR3 in amino acids: CSARTGGLAGGSVNTQYF. The CDR3 DNA is TGCAGTGCTAGAACCGGAGGGCTAGCGGGGGGTAGTGTAAATACGCAGTATTTT.